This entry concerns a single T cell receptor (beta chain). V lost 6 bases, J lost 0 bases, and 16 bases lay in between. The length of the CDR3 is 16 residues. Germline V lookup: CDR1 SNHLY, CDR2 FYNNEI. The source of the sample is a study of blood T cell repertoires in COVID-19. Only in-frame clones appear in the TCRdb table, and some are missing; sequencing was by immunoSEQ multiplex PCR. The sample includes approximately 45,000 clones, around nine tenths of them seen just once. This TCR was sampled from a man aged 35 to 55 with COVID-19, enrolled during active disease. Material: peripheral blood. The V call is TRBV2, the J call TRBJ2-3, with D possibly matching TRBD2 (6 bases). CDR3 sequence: CASRLKRVASTDTQYF. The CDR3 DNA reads TGTGCCAGCAGACTTAAGCGGGTCGCTAGCACAGATACGCAGTATTTT. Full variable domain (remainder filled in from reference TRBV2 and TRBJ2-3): EPEVTQTPSHQVTQMGQEVILRCVPISNHLYFYWYRQILGQKVEFLVSFYNNEISEKSEIFDDQFSVERPDGSNFTLKIRSTKLEDSAMYFCASRLKRVASTDTQYFGPGTRLTVL.